One sample yielded the 9 T cell receptor beta chains listed below, sequenced in a study of tissue T cells after allogeneic stem cell transplantation. TCRdb's table, derived via immunoSEQ multiplex PCR, lists solely in-frame clones and lacks some. The data contain some 1,300 clones, 55% of them seen just once; the ten biggest clones take up about 13%. Time point: mouse harvest day 7 after allogeneic transplant. Tail vein injection delivered 10^7 T-cell-depleted bone marrow cells and 10^6 splenic CD5+ T cells. The sample comprised liver tissue. Receptors were obtained from a female BALB/c mouse given C57BL/6 T cells with graft-versus-host disease after an allogeneic hematopoietic cell transplant.

Comments on this clone: Gene names and germline refer to mouse. The CDR3 extends 1 residue past the end of the read, so its final part is completed from the germline J gene. J is TRBJ2-3 and V is TRBV16; 7 bases are shared with TRBD1. The length of the CDR3 is 13 residues. Trimming took 3 bases from V and 6 from J; bases not matched to a gene: 3. Germline CDR1 reads SGHSA; CDR2 reads FRNQAP. CDR3 residues: CASSFTGVETLYF. Incomplete CDR3 DNA: TGTGCAAGCAGCTTCACAGGGGTGGAAACGCTGTAT.

With regard to this clone: Each gene name is a mouse one. The read gets to within 1 residue of the CDR3 end, and the germline J gene fills in the rest. V gene TRBV31 combines with J gene TRBJ2-4; 12 bases map to TRBD2. The V and J ends lost 6 bases and 0 bases, in that order; junction bases with no gene match: 7. The CDR3 loop spans 16 amino acids. Germline V gene lookup returns CDR1 GKSSPN and CDR2 SITVG. The sequenced CDR3 bases are TGTGCCTGCTTCCGACTGGGGGGGCCTAGTCAAAACACCTTGTAC. This gives the protein CACFRLGGPSQNTLY. The full CDR3 is CACFRLGGPSQNTLYF.

Details on this clone: Genes and germline are mouse. Read data end 1 residue before the CDR3 end; the end is taken from the germline J gene. The gene calls are TRBV3 and TRBJ1-3, with D perhaps TRBD1 (6 bases). CDR1 is SNHLY and CDR2 is FYNGKV in the germline V gene (reference sequence). The CDR3 has 14 amino acids. Trimming pared 2 bases from V and 2 bases from J, leaving 7 bases between. The sequenced CDR3 bases are TGTGCCAGCAGCTTAAGGGGGGCTGGAAATACGCTCTAT. This codes for CASSLRGAGNTLY. The full CDR3 sequence reads CASSLRGAGNTLYF.

About this clone itself: Any gene name here is a mouse gene name. The CDR3 goes on 1 residue after the read ends, and that part is filled in from the germline J gene. This chain links TRBV13-1 with TRBJ2-5; D not certain. Trimming removed 1 base at V and 5 bases at J, with 11 bases between. Looked up from germline, CDR1 is NSHNY and CDR2 is SYGAGN. The CDR3 loop spans 14 amino acids. CDR3 DNA (partial): TGTGCCAGCAGTGATAGAAGGGCGCGAGACACCCAGTAC. It translates to CASSDRRARDTQY. The CDR3 in its entirety is CASSDRRARDTQYF.

About this clone: Mouse germline and gene names are used. The read ends 1 residue before the CDR3 terminus; that terminus is restored from the germline J gene. V gene TRBV29 combines with J gene TRBJ2-4, with a possible D match to TRBD1 (6 bases). V dropped 6 bases and J dropped 4 bases, with 11 bases sitting between them. The CDR3 sequence is 13 residues long. CDR1 MSHET and CDR2 SYDVDS come from the germline V gene. Partial CDR3 DNA: TGTGCTAGCAGCCCGGGACAAGAAAACACCTTGTAC. Translated, it gives CASSPGQENTLY. The whole CDR3 region reads CASSPGQENTLYF. The full variable domain, its missing parts supplied by reference TRBV29 and TRBJ2-4, is DMKVTQMPRYLIKRMGENVLLECGQDMSHETMYWYRQDPGLGLQLIYISYDVDSNSEGDIPKGYRVSRKKREHFSLILDSAKTNQTSVYFCASSPGQENTLYFGAGTRLSVL.

Turning to this clone: Genes and germline come from the mouse. Read data end 1 residue before the CDR3 end; the end is taken from the germline J gene. The genes are TRBV31 and TRBJ2-5, with 11 positions matching TRBD2. This CDR3 comprises 15 residues. Germline-derived CDR1 and CDR2 are GKSSPN and SITVG. V shed 1 base, J shed 2 bases, and the junction held 2 bases outside the gene matches. The sequenced CDR3 bases are TGTGCCTGGAGTCGGACTGGGGGGCTCCAAGACACCCAGTAC. Its translation: CAWSRTGGLQDTQY. The CDR3 as a whole reads CAWSRTGGLQDTQYF.

Note on this clone: The gene names here belong to mouse. Read coverage stops 1 residue before the CDR3 terminus; the germline J gene supplies the remainder. The V gene is TRBV26, the J gene TRBJ1-2; D uncertain. The CDR3 runs 13 residues. Germline lookup yields CDR1 KGHPV and CDR2 FQNQEV (reference sequence). V lost 2 bases to trimming and J lost 0 bases, with 4 bases between them. CDR3 DNA, as far as it was read: TGTGCCAGCAGTCTGGCGGCAAACTCCGACTACACC. It specifies CASSLAANSDYT. The full CDR3 reads CASSLAANSDYTF. Using reference TRBV26 and TRBJ1-2 for the parts outside the CDR3, the full variable domain is NSKVIQTPRYLVKGQGQKAKMRCIPEKGHPVVFWYQQNKNNEFKFLINFQNQEVLQQIDMTEKRFSAECPSNSPCSLEIQSSEAGDSALYLCASSLAANSDYTFGSGTRLLVI.

This clone is classed as large. Mouse gene names and germline throughout. The CDR3 extends 1 residue past the end of the read, so its final part is completed from the germline J gene. The chain carries TRBV29 and TRBJ1-2; 8 positions match TRBD1. The germline V gene encodes CDR1 MSHET and CDR2 SYDVDS. Trimming removed 3 bases from V and 4 bases from J; junction bases left unmatched: 7. This CDR3 comprises 15 residues. The CDR3 protein is CASSFPGGAGSDYTF. CDR3 DNA (partial): TGTGCTAGCAGTTTTCCAGGGGGCGCTGGCTCCGACTACACC.

As regards this clone: Mouse gene names apply. Read data end 1 residue before the CDR3 end; the end is taken from the germline J gene. This chain joins TRBV4 and TRBJ1-1, with TRBD1 matching 7 bases. CDR3 length: 14 amino acids. V trimming: 5 bases; J trimming: 2 bases; junction bases outside the gene matches: 5. CDR1 is LGHDT, CDR2 YNNKQL, per germline (reference sequence). CDR3 bases read: TGTGCCAGCAGCCACGGGGACAGCAACACAGAAGTCTTC. Its translation: CASSHGDSNTEVF. The whole CDR3 region reads CASSHGDSNTEVFF.